These T cell receptor beta chains were read from a single sample in a study of cytomegalovirus exposure and HLA in healthy donors. Data came from immunoSEQ multiplex PCR; TCRdb stores just in-frame clones and leaves some out. The sample consists of 100,000 to 150,000 clones, approximately 88% of them appearing once. The source material was PBMCs. The source of these receptors is a woman between 18 and 30 years old in good health and CMV-seronegative. Both conserved end residues are part of each CDR3. D genes are given only for firm matches. For some rows the clone size is stated as once, few or many, or as a class when expanded; others skip it.

cdr3_length,v_call,clone_size,d_call,j_call,cdr3_nt,cdr3_aa
15,TRBV7-8,NA,TRBD1,TRBJ2-7,TGTGCCAGCAGCTTTAACAGGGGGGAGGAATACGAGCAGTACTTC,CASSFNRGEEYEQYF
15,TRBV27,NA,TRBD2,TRBJ2-7,TGTGCCAGCAGTACCCCGACTAGCGGGAGGGGCGAGCAGTACTTC,CASSTPTSGRGEQYF
17,TRBV9,NA,NA,TRBJ2-1,TGTGCCAGCAGCGTATCGGGATCGGCTCAGATGCGCAATGAGCAGTTCTTC,CASSVSGSAQMRNEQFF
14,TRBV2,NA,NA,TRBJ2-1,TGTGCCAGCAGTGCCACGAGCTCCTACAATGAGCAGTTCTTC,CASSATSSYNEQFF
14,TRBV29-1,NA,NA,TRBJ1-4,TGCAGCGTAAGCGGAACAGCCAAGCAGGAAAAACTGTTTTTT,CSVSGTAKQEKLFF
15,TRBV30,NA,TRBD1,TRBJ2-1,TGTGCCTGGAGTCCTTGGACAGGGGCAGACAATGAGCAGTTCTTC,CAWSPWTGADNEQFF
15,TRBV5-1,NA,NA,TRBJ2-7,TGCGCCAGCAGCTGGGGTGTGCTGGAAGGGGACGAGCAGTACTTC,CASSWGVLEGDEQYF
16,TRBV9,NA,TRBD1,TRBJ2-3,TGTGCCAGCAGCGGAGACAGGGTAATCGGAACAGATACGCAGTATTTT,CASSGDRVIGTDTQYF
17,TRBV5-8,NA,NA,TRBJ2-3,TGTGCCAGCAGCTTGGACTTGGGGGGAACAGGTCAAGATACGCAGTATTTT,CASSLDLGGTGQDTQYF
13,TRBV25-1,NA,NA,TRBJ1-2,TGTGCCACCGCCGTAATGGGCAGCTATGGCTACACCTTC,CATAVMGSYGYTF
14,TRBV5-4,once,NA,TRBJ1-2,TGTGCCAGCAGCCTGTCTTCAACAGGGCCTGGCTACACCTTC,CASSLSSTGPGYTF
14,TRBV2,once,TRBD2,TRBJ2-2,TGTGCCAGCAGGCTAGCGGGAGGCACCGGGGAGCTGTTTTTT,CASRLAGGTGELFF
16,TRBV5-1,NA,TRBD2,TRBJ2-7,TGCGCCAGCAGCCAACTAGCGGGAGGGAGCTCCTACGAGCAGTACTTC,CASSQLAGGSSYEQYF
14,TRBV5-8,once,NA,TRBJ1-5,TGTGCCAGCAGCTTGGGACAGCTCAATCAGCCCCAGCATTTT,CASSLGQLNQPQHF
15,TRBV12-5,NA,TRBD1,TRBJ2-5,TGTGCTAGTGGTTTGGTAAGGGGGCAGGGGGAGACCCAGTACTTC,CASGLVRGQGETQYF
15,TRBV5-1,NA,TRBD2,TRBJ2-3,TGCGCCAGCAGCTTTACTAGCGGGAGCACAGATACGCAGTATTTT,CASSFTSGSTDTQYF
15,TRBV27,NA,NA,TRBJ1-4,TGTGCCAGCACCCTCCGGGGATTCCATAATGAAAAACTGTTTTTT,CASTLRGFHNEKLFF
16,TRBV19,NA,TRBD2,TRBJ2-1,TGTGCCAGTAGTATACTAGCGGGAGGTCGGAACAATGAGCAGTTCTTC,CASSILAGGRNNEQFF
14,TRBV7-6,NA,TRBD2,TRBJ2-3,TGTGCCAGCAGCACGGGACTAGCGGGGGATACGCAGTATTTT,CASSTGLAGDTQYF
15,TRBV6-1,NA,TRBD1,TRBJ1-3,TGTGCCAGCAGCCGACAGGGCCACTCTGGAAACACCATATATTTT,CASSRQGHSGNTIYF
16,TRBV28,NA,TRBD1,TRBJ2-7,TGTGCCAGCAGTTCCTCAAGGGGGACAGGGACCTACGAGCAGTACTTC,CASSSSRGTGTYEQYF
15,TRBV7-3,NA,TRBD2,TRBJ2-3,TGTGCCAGCAGCCAGGGACTAGCGGACACAGATACGCAGTATTTT,CASSQGLADTDTQYF
15,TRBV19,NA,TRBD1,TRBJ1-1,TGTGCCAGTACCCCGGGACAGGGGGCTCGGACTGAAGCTTTCTTT,CASTPGQGARTEAFF
15,TRBV6-1,NA,NA,TRBJ1-5,TGTGCCAGCAGTGAATACAACCTGCCTAATCAGCCCCAGCATTTT,CASSEYNLPNQPQHF
13,TRBV29-1,NA,TRBD2,TRBJ2-4,TGCAGCGCCCTGGGGGGGGGCAAAAACATTCAGTACTTC,CSALGGGKNIQYF
11,TRBV30,few,TRBD2,TRBJ2-5,TGTGCCTGGAAGCGGGGGGGGACCCAGTACTTC,CAWKRGGTQYF
14,TRBV6-1,NA,NA,TRBJ1-4,TGTGCCAGCAAAGTGGAGCCTTCCACTGAAAAACTGTTTTTT,CASKVEPSTEKLFF